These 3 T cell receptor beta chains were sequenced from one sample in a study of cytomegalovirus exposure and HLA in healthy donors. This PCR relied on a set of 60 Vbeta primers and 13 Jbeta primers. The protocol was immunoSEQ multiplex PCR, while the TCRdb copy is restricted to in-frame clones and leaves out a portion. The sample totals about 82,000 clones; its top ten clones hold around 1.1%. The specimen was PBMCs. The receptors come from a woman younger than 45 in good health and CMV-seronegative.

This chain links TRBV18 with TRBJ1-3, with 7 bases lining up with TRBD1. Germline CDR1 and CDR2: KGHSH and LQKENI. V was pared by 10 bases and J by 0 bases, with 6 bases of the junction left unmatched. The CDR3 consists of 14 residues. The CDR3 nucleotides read TGTGCCATTTCGGGACAGCACTCTGGAAACACCATATATTTT. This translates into CAISGQHSGNTIYF.

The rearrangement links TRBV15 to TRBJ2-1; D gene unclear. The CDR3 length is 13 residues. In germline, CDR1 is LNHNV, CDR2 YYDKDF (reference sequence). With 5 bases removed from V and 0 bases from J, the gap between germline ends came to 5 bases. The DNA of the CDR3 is TGTGCCACCAGCGTGAGCTCCTACAATGAGCAGTTCTTC. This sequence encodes CATSVSSYNEQFF.

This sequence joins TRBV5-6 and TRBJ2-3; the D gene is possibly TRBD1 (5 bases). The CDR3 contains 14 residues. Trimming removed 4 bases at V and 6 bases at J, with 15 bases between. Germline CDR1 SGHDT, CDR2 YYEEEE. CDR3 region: CASSPRGGSDTQYF. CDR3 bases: TGTGCCAGCAGCCCAAGGGGCGGTAGTGATACGCAGTATTTT.